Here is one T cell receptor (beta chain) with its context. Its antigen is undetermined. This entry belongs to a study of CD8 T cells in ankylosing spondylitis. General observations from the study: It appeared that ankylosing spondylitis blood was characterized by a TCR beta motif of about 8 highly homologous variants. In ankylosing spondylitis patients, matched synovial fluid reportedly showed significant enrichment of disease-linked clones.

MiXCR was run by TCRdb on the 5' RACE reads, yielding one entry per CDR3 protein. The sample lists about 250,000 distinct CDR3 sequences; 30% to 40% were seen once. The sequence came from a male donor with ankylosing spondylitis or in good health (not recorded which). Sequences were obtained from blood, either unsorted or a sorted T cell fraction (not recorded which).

The CDR3 here is CASSFYRGGTDTQYF. The CDR3 nucleotides read TGTGCCAGCAGTTTTTATCGTGGGGGTACAGATACGCAGTATTTT. The rearrangement joins TRBV12-3 or TRBV12-4 to TRBJ2-3, with D perhaps being TRBD1 or TRBD2 (5 bases each). The CDR3 is made up of 15 amino acids. V dropped 3 bases and J dropped 3 bases, with 13 bases sitting between them.